This note documents a single T cell receptor beta chain sequence. The data stem from a study of blood T cell repertoires in COVID-19. Study overall: The study drew acute and convalescent COVID-19 samples from the United States, Italy and Spain. PBMCs, B-cell-depleted T cells, or T cells provided the cDNA or gDNA that made up the material.

Per the authors' pipeline: Reference gene primer amplification gave nucleated cell count estimates. Some clones are missing from TCRdb's copy, which holds only in-frame ones; the method was immunoSEQ multiplex PCR. That table gives V, J and clone size, and the DNA gave D and trimming. Found here are some 150,000 clones, approximately 92% of them singletons; the top ten hold approximately 3%. Material for sequencing was peripheral blood. This clonotype originated in a woman aged 60-70 years with active COVID-19.

CDR3 sequence: CASSNDPGGGGYGYTF. The DNA for the CDR3 is TGCGCCAGCAGCAATGACCCAGGGGGCGGAGGCTATGGCTACACCTTC. The V and J genes are TRBV5-1 and TRBJ1-2; 8 bases agree with TRBD1. V lost 4 bases, J lost 4 bases, and 12 bases stayed unmatched. The CDR3 has 16 residues. Germline V gives CDR1 SGHRS, CDR2 YFSETQ.